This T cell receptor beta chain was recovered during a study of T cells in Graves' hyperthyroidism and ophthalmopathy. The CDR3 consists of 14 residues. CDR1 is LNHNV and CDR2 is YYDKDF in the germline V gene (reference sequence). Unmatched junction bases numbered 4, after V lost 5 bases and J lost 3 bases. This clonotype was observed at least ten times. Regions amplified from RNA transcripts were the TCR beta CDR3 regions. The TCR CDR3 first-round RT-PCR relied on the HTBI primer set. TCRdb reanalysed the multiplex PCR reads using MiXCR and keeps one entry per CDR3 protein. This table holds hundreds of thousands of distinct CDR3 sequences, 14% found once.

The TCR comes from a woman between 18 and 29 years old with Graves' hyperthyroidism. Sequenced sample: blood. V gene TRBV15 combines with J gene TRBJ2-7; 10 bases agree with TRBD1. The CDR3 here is CATSRDRGNYEQYF. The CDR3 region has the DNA TGTGCCACCAGCCGGGACAGGGGTAACTACGAGCAGTACTTC.